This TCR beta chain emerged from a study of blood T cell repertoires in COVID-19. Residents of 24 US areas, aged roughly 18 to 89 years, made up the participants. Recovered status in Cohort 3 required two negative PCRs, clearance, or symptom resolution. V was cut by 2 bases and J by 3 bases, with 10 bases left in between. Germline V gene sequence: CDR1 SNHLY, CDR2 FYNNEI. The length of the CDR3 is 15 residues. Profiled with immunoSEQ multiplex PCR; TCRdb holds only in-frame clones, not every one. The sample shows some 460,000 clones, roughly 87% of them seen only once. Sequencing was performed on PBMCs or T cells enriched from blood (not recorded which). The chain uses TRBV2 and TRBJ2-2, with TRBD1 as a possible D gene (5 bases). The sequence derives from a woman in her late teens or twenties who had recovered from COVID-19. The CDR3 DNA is TGTGCCAGCAGTGAATCCAGGACATACACCGGGGAGCTGTTTTTT. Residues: CASSESRTYTGELFF. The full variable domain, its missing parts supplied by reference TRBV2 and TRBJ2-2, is EPEVTQTPSHQVTQMGQEVILRCVPISNHLYFYWYRQILGQKVEFLVSFYNNEISEKSEIFDDQFSVERPDGSNFTLKIRSTKLEDSAMYFCASSESRTYTGELFFGEGSRLTVL.